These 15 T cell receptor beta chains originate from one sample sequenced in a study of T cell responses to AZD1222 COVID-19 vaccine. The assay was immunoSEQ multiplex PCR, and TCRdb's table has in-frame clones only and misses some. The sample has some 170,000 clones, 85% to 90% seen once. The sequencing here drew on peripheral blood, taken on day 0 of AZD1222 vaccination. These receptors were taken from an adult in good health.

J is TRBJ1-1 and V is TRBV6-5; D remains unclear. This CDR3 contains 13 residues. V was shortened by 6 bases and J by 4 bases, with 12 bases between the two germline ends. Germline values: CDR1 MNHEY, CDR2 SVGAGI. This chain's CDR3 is CASRTTTLTEAFF. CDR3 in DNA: TGTGCCAGCAGGACAACAACTCTCACTGAAGCTTTCTTT.

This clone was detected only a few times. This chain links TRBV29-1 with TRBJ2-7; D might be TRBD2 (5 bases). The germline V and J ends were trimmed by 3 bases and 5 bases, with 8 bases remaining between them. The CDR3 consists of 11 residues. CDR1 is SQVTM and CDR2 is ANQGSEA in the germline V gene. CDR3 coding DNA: TGCAGCGTTGAGAGAGCGGACGAGCAGTACTTC. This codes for CSVERADEQYF.

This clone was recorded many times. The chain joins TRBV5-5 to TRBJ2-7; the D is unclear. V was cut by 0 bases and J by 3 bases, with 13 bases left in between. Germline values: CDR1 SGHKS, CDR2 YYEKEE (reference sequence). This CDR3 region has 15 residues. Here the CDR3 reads CASSLGSPANYEQYV. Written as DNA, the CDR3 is TGTGCCAGCAGCTTGGGCAGCCCGGCCAACTACGAGCAGTACGTC.

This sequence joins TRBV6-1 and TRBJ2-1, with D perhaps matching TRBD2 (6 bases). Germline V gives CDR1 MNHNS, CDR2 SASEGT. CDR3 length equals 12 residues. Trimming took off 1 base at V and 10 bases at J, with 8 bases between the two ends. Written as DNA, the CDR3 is TGTGCCAGCAGTGAAGGGAGGGTGGAGCAGTTCTTC. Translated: CASSEGRVEQFF.

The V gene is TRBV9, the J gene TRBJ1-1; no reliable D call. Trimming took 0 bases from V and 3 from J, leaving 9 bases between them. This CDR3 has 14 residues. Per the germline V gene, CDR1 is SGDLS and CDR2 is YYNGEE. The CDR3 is CASSVGWAYTEAFF. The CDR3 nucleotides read TGTGCCAGCAGCGTAGGTTGGGCCTACACTGAAGCTTTCTTT.

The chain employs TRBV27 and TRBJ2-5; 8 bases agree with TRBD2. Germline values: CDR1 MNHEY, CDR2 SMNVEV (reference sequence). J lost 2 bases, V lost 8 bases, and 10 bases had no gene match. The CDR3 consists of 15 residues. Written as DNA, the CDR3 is TGTGCCAGCTCCCTCGGGGGGGCGGGTCAAGAGACCCAGTACTTC. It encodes CASSLGGAGQETQYF.

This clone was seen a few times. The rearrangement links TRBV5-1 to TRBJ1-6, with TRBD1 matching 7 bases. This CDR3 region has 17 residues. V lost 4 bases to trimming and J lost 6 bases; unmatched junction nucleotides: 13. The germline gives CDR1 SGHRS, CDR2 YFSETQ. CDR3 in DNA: TGCGCCAGCAGCCCAGGACAGGTGCAGATATTTAATTCACCCCTCCACTTT. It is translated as CASSPGQVQIFNSPLHF.

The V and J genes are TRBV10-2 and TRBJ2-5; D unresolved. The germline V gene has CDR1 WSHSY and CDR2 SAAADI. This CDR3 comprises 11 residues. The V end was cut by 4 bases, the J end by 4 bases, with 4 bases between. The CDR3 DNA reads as TGCGCCAGCAGTGTAGCAGAGACCCAGTACTTC. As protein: CASSVAETQYF.

The CDR3 DNA reads as TGTGCCAGCAGCTTAGATCGGCTAGCTGGGACCGGGGAGCTGTTTTTT. It is translated as CASSLDRLAGTGELFF. The chain couples TRBV11-2 to TRBJ2-2, with a possible D match to TRBD2 (5 bases). V lost 0 bases, J lost 5 bases, and 13 bases lay in between. Germline V CDR1 and CDR2: SGHAT, FQNNGV. This CDR3 comprises 16 residues. Full variable domain (missing parts from reference TRBV11-2 and TRBJ2-2): EAGVAQSPRYKIIEKRQSVAFWCNPISGHATLYWYQQILGQGPKLLIQFQNNGVVDDSQLPKDRFSAERLKGVDSTLKIQPAKLEDSAVYLCASSLDRLAGTGELFFGEGSRLTVL.

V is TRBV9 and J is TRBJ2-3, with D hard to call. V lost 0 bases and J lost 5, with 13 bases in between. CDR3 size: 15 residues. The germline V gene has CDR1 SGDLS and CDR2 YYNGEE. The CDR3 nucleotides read TGTGCCAGCAGCGTAGAAGGGAATGATGGAGATACGCAGTATTTT. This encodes CASSVEGNDGDTQYF.

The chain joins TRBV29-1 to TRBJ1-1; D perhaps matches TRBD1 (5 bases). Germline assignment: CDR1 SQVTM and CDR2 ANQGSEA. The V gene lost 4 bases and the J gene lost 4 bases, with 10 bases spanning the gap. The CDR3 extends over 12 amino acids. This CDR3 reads CSVVRVSTEAFF. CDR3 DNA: TGCAGCGTTGTCAGGGTAAGCACTGAAGCTTTCTTT.

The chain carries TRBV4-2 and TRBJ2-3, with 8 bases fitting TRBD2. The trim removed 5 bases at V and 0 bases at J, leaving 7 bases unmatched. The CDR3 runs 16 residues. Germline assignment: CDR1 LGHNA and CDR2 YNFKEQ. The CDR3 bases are TGTGCCAGCAGCTATGAGCCTAGCGGGAGCACAGATACGCAGTATTTT. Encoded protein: CASSYEPSGSTDTQYF.

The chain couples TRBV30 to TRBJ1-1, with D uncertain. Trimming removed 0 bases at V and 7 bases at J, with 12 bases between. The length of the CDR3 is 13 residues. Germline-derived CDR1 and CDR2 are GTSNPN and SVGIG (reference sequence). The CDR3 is CAWSVGLSFEAFF. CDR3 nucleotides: TGTGCCTGGAGTGTAGGCTTAAGTTTTGAAGCTTTCTTT.

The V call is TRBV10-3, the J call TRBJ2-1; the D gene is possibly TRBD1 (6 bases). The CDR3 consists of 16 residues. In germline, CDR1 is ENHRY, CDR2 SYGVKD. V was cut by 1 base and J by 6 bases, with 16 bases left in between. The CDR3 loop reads CAISEYQQGEGNEQFF. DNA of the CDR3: TGTGCCATCAGTGAGTATCAACAGGGAGAGGGCAATGAGCAGTTCTTC.

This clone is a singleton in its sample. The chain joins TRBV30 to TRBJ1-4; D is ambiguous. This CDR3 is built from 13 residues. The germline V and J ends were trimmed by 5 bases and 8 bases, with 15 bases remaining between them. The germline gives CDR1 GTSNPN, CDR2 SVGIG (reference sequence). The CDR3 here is CAWVSPSGEKLFF. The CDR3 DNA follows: TGTGCCTGGGTGTCTCCTTCGGGAGAAAAACTGTTTTTT.